This note documents a single TCR beta chain sequence. Germline loops: CDR1 SGHRS, CDR2 YFSETQ. J gave up 4 bases and V 0 bases, and 8 bases lay outside the gene matches. CDR3 length equals 16 residues. Data came from immunoSEQ multiplex PCR; TCRdb stores just in-frame clones and leaves some out. The sample has 30,000 to 35,000 clones, 85% to 90% seen once; the top ten hold roughly 7.4%. This sample stems from a study of T cell changes during pregnancy in multiple sclerosis. Sample: CD8+ T cells from peripheral blood mononuclear cells, taken before pregnancy. This receptor was taken from a female donor with multiple sclerosis, enrolled in a pregnancy study. This sequence joins TRBV5-1 and TRBJ1-2, with 8 nucleotides matching TRBD1. In DNA, the CDR3 is TGCGCCAGCAGCTTGGGGCGACAGGGGCTATTCTATGGCTACACCTTC. It encodes CASSLGRQGLFYGYTF.